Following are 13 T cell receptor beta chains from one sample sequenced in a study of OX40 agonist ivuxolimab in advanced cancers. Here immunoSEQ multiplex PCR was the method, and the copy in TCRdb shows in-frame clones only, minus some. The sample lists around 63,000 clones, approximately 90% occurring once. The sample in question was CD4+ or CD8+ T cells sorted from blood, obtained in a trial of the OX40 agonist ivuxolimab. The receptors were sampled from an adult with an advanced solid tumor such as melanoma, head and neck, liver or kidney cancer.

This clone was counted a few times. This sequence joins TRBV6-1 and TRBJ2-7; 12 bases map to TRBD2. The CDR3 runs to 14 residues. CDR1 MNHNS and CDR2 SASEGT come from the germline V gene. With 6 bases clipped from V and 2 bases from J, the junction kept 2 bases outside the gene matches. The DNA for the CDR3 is TGTGCCAGCAGCGGACTAGCGGGACCCTACGAGCAGTACTTC. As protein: CASSGLAGPYEQYF.

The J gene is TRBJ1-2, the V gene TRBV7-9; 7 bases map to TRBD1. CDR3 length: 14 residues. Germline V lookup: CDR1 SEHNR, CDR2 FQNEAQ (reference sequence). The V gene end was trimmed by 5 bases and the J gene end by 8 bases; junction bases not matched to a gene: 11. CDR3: CASSLTGMKLGYTF. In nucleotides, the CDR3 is TGTGCCAGCAGCCTGACAGGGATGAAGTTAGGCTACACCTTC. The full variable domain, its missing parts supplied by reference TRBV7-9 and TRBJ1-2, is DTGVSQNPRHKITKRGQNVTFRCDPISEHNRLYWYRQTLGQGPEFLTYFQNEAQLEKSRLLSDRFSAERPKGSFSTLEIQRTEQGDSAMYLCASSLTGMKLGYTFGSGTRLTVV.

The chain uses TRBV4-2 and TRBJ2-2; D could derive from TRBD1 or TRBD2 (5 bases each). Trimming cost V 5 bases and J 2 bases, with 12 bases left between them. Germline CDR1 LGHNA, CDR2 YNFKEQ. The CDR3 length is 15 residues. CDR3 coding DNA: TGTGCCAGCAGCAGAGGGGAGACAAACACCGGGGAGCTGTTTTTT. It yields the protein CASSRGETNTGELFF.

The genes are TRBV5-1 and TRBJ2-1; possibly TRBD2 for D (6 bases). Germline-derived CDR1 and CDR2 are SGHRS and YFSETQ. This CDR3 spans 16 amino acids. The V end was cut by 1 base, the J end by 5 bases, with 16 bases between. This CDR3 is CASSLSGGTLNNEQFF. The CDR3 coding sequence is TGCGCCAGCAGCTTGAGTGGGGGGACCTTGAACAATGAGCAGTTCTTC. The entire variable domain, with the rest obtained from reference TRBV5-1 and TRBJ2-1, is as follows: KAGVTQTPRYLIKTRGQQVTLSCSPISGHRSVSWYQQTPGQGLQFLFEYFSETQRNKGNFPGRFSGRQFSNSRSEMNVSTLELGDSALYLCASSLSGGTLNNEQFFGPGTRLTVL.

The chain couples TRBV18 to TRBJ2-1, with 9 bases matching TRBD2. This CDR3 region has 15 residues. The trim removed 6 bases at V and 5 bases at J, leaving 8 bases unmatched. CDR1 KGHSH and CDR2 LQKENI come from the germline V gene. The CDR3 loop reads CASSHVSGSDNEQFF. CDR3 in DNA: TGTGCCAGCTCTCACGTTAGCGGGAGCGACAATGAGCAGTTCTTC.

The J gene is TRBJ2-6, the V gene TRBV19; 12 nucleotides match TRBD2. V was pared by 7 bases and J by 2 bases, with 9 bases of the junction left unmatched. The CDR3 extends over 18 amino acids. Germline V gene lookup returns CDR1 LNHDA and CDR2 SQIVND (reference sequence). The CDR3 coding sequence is TGTGCCAGTACCCCCCGGACTAGCGGGAAGGCTGGGGCCAACGTCCTGACTTTC. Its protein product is CASTPRTSGKAGANVLTF.

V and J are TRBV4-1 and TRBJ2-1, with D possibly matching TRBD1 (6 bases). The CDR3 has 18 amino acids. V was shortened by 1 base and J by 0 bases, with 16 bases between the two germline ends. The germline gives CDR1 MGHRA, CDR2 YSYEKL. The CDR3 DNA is TGCGCCAGCAGCCAAGGTCCCAGGGACACCAGCTCCTACAATGAGCAGTTCTTC. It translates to CASSQGPRDTSSYNEQFF.

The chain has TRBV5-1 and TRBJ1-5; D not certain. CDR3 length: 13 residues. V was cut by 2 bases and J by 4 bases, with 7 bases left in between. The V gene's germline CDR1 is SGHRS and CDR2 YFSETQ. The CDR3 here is CASSLTTNQPQHF. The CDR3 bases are TGCGCCAGCAGCTTAACGACGAATCAGCCCCAGCATTTT. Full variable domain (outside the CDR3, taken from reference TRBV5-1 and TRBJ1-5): KAGVTQTPRYLIKTRGQQVTLSCSPISGHRSVSWYQQTPGQGLQFLFEYFSETQRNKGNFPGRFSGRQFSNSRSEMNVSTLELGDSALYLCASSLTTNQPQHFGDGTRLSIL.

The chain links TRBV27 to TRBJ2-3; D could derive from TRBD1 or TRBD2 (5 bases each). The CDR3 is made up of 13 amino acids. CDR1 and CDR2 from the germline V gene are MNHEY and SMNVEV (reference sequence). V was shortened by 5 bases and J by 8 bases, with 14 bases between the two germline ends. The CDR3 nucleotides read TGTGCCAGCAGTGAACTTTGGGGGAGTACGCAGTATTTT. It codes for CASSELWGSTQYF.

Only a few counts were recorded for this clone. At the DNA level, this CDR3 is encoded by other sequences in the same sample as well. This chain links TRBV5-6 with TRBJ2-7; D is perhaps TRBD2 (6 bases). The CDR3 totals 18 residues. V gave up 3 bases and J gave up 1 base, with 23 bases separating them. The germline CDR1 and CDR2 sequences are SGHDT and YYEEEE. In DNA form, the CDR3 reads TGTGCCAGCAGCTCCTATACTTATATAGCGGTAAGATCCTACGAGCAGTACTTC. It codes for CASSSYTYIAVRSYEQYF.

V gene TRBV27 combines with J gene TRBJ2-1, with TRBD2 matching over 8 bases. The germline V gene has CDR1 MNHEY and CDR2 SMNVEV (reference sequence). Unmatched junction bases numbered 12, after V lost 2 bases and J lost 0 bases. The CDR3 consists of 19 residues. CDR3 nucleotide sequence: TGTGCCAGCAGTTTACTGGGCGGGAGGACCCCTAGCTCCTACAATGAGCAGTTCTTC. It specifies CASSLLGGRTPSSYNEQFF.

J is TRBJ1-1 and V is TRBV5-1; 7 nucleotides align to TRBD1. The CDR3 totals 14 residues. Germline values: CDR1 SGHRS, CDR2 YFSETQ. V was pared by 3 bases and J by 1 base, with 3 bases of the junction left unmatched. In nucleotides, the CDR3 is TGCGCCAGCAGCTCTGGGACAGCGAACACTGAAGCTTTCTTT. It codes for CASSSGTANTEAFF. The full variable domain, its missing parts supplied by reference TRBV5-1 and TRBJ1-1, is KAGVTQTPRYLIKTRGQQVTLSCSPISGHRSVSWYQQTPGQGLQFLFEYFSETQRNKGNFPGRFSGRQFSNSRSEMNVSTLELGDSALYLCASSSGTANTEAFFGQGTRLTVV.

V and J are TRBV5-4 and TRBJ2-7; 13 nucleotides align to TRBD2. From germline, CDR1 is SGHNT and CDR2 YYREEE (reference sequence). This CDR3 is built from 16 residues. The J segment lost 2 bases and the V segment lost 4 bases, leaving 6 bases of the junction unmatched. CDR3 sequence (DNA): TGTGCCAGCAGCCGAAGGACTAGCGGGAGAACCTACGAGCAGTACTTC. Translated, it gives CASSRRTSGRTYEQYF.